What follows are 15 T cell receptor beta chains derived from one specimen sequenced in a study of response to subunit inactivated influenza vaccine. TCRdb reprocessed the RT-PCR reads with MiXCR, giving one entry per CDR3 protein. This sample yields 430,000 or so distinct CDR3 sequences, of which over 9.5% are seen a single time; 10% to 15% belongs to the top ten. Material: PBMCs from blood, obtained roughly 6 weeks after vaccination. All receptors come from a man aged 50-60 years who received an inactivated influenza vaccine.

The chain uses TRBV7-8 and TRBJ1-5; 10 bases are shared with TRBD1. CDR3 length: 13 amino acids. The germline CDR1 and CDR2 sequences are SGHVS and FQNEAQ. V dropped 5 bases and J dropped 6; count of bases not matched to a gene: 1. The CDR3, as DNA: TGTGCCAGCAGCGGGGACAGGGGTCAGCCCCAGCATTTT. Translation gives CASSGDRGQPQHF.

At least ten counts were recorded for this clonotype. The V gene is TRBV19, the J gene TRBJ2-7; D perhaps matches TRBD1 (6 bases). The CDR3 is 15 residues long. V lost 4 bases and J lost 1, with 14 bases in between. Germline-derived CDR1 and CDR2 are LNHDA and SQIVND (reference sequence). The CDR3 bases are TGTGCCAGTAGTACCCTGGAAGGGGGTTCCTACGAGCAGTACTTC. This encodes CASSTLEGGSYEQYF. The whole variable domain, filled in from reference TRBV19 and TRBJ2-7, reads DGGITQSPKYLFRKEGQNVTLSCEQNLNHDAMYWYRQDPGQGLRLIYYSQIVNDFQKGDIAEGYSVSREKKESFPLTVTSAQKNPTAFYLCASSTLEGGSYEQYFGPGTRLTVT.

The genes are TRBV7-9 and TRBJ2-7; TRBD1 matches at 8 bases. Germline V gene lookup returns CDR1 SEHNR and CDR2 FQNEAQ (reference sequence). Trimming at V came to 5 bases and at J to 3 bases, leaving 6 bases not matched to a gene. This CDR3 has 14 residues. CDR3 region: CASSGQGVSYEQYF. CDR3 coding DNA: TGTGCCAGCAGCGGACAGGGTGTCAGCTACGAGCAGTACTTC.

This clonotype was counted between two and nine times. The J gene is TRBJ1-3, the V gene TRBV28, with D possibly being TRBD1 (6 bases). Per the germline V gene, CDR1 is MDHEN and CDR2 is SYDVKM. The CDR3 has 15 amino acids. Trimming left V 6 bases short and J 0 bases short, with 12 bases between. The chain's CDR3 is CASRITGYSGNTIYF. In nucleotides, the CDR3 is TGTGCCAGCAGAATAACAGGGTACTCTGGAAACACCATATATTTT.

This clonotype was detected only a few times. The chain couples TRBV6-1 to TRBJ2-2; 12 nucleotides align to TRBD2. CDR1 and CDR2 (germline): MNHNS, SASEGT. CDR3 size: 18 residues. The V segment lost 5 bases and the J segment 3 bases; nucleotides outside the gene matches: 10. CDR3 protein: CASSPLTSGGIHTGELFF. The DNA for the CDR3 is TGTGCCAGCAGTCCCCTGACTAGCGGGGGCATCCACACCGGGGAGCTGTTTTTT.

This clonotype was seen only a few times. This rearrangement joins TRBV4-3 to TRBJ2-1; D is ambiguous. Looked up from germline, CDR1 is LGHNA and CDR2 is YSLEER. V lost 1 base to trimming and J lost 7 bases, with 8 bases between them. The CDR3 consists of 13 residues. In nucleotides, the CDR3 is TGCGCCAGCAGCCAAGTCGTAGGAAATGAGCAGTTCTTC. Residues: CASSQVVGNEQFF.

This clonotype was observed many times. The rearrangement joins TRBV29-1 to TRBJ2-3; 9 bases align to TRBD2. The length of the CDR3 is 13 residues. V dropped 6 bases and J dropped 3; count of bases not matched to a gene: 4. Germline CDR1 reads SQVTM; CDR2 reads ANQGSEA. CDR3 region: CSVSGRITDTQYF. For the CDR3, the DNA is TGCAGCGTAAGCGGGAGGATAACAGATACGCAGTATTTT.

As concerns this clonotype: A much bigger clone sits one base away, suggesting this may be a read error. V gene TRBV5-1 combines with J gene TRBJ2-5; the D gene could be TRBD1 or TRBD2 (5 bases each). The CDR3 covers 13 residues. Trimming took 7 bases from V and 5 from J, leaving 15 bases between them. The germline V gene has CDR1 SGHRS and CDR2 YFSETQ. CDR3 sequence: CASGTGFRETQYF. CDR3 in DNA: TGCGCCAGCGGGACGGGATTCAGGGAGACCCAGTACTTC.

The V call is TRBV24-1, the J call TRBJ2-7, with no clear D. The CDR3 is made up of 11 amino acids. Germline loops: CDR1 KGHDR, CDR2 SFDVKD. With 6 bases removed from V and 6 bases from J, the gap between germline ends came to 8 bases. In nucleotides, the CDR3 is TGTGCCACCAGTCTGGACGGCGAGCAGTACTTC. Encoded protein: CATSLDGEQYF.

This clonotype has just a few counts. V and J are TRBV5-1 and TRBJ2-3; 10 positions match TRBD2. The CDR3 is 16 amino acids. V dropped 4 bases and J dropped 0; count of bases not matched to a gene: 5. Germline V gives CDR1 SGHRS, CDR2 YFSETQ. The DNA of the CDR3 is TGCGCCAGCAGCGGAATTAGCGGGGGGAGCACAGATACGCAGTATTTT. This translates into CASSGISGGSTDTQYF.

The chain combines TRBV7-6 with TRBJ2-7; possible D gene TRBD1, 6 bases. The CDR3 is 15 amino acids. Germline CDR1 and CDR2: SGHVS and FNYEAQ. Between the trimmed V and J ends, which lost 5 bases and 1 base, there was a span of 15 bases. CDR3 sequence (DNA): TGTGCCAGCAGCCCGAGGGACATTCAGTCCTACGAGCAGTACTTC. Its protein product is CASSPRDIQSYEQYF.

The rearrangement uses TRBV12-3 or TRBV12-4 and TRBJ2-1; D might be TRBD2 (6 bases). V lost 5 bases, J lost 10 bases, and 15 bases lay in between. This CDR3 comprises 13 residues. This CDR3 is CASSPQLASEQFF. CDR3 sequence (DNA): TGTGCCAGCAGTCCCCAACTAGCCAGCGAGCAGTTCTTC.

This clonotype was counted between two and nine times. In nucleotides, the CDR3 is TGTGCCAGCAGTTACTCGCCTAGCGGGCGTAATGAGCAGTTCTTC. Residues: CASSYSPSGRNEQFF. J is TRBJ2-1 and V is TRBV6-5; TRBD2 matches at 8 bases. The V gene's germline CDR1 is MNHEY and CDR2 SVGAGI. V shed 0 bases and J 7 bases; nucleotides not matched to a gene: 5. This CDR3 is 15 amino acids long.

This clonotype occurred a few times. The chain uses TRBV29-1 and TRBJ2-2; tentatively, D is TRBD1 (5 bases). Germline V gene sequence: CDR1 SQVTM, CDR2 ANQGSEA. Deletions cut 7 bases from V and 0 bases from J, with 12 bases between. The CDR3 is 14 amino acids. DNA for the CDR3: TGCAGCGCAATAGGGGCCTCGAACACCGGGGAGCTGTTTTTT. Its protein product is CSAIGASNTGELFF.

The chain combines TRBV3-1 with TRBJ1-2; D might be TRBD1 (5 bases). V was shortened by 3 bases and J by 0 bases, with 8 bases between the two germline ends. Germline values: CDR1 LGHDT, CDR2 YNNKEL (reference sequence). The CDR3 runs 14 residues. The chain's CDR3 is CASSQRGTNYGYTF. For the CDR3, the DNA is TGTGCCAGCAGCCAGAGGGGAACTAACTATGGCTACACCTTC.